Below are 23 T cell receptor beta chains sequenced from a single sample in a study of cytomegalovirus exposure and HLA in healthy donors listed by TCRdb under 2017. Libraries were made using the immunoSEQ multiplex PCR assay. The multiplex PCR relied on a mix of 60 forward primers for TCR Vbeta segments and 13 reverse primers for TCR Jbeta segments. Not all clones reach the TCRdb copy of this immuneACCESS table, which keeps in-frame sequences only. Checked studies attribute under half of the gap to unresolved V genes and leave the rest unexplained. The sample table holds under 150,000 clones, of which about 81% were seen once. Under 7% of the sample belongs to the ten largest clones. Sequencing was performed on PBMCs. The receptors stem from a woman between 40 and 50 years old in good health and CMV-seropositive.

CDR3 bases: TGTGCCAGCAGCGTAGGACTGAATGAGCAGTTCTTC. Its translation is CASSVGLNEQFF. This chain uses TRBV9 with TRBJ2-1; no clear D. CDR1 SGDLS and CDR2 YYNGEE come from the germline V gene. Trimming removed 0 bases from V and 7 bases from J, with 5 bases in between. The CDR3 loop spans 12 amino acids.

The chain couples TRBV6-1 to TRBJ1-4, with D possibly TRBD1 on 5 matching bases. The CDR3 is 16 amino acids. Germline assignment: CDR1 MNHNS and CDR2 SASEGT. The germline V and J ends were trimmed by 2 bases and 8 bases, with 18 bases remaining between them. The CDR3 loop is CASSEISRAPKEKLFF. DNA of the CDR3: TGTGCCAGCAGTGAAATAAGCAGGGCCCCGAAGGAAAAACTGTTTTTT.

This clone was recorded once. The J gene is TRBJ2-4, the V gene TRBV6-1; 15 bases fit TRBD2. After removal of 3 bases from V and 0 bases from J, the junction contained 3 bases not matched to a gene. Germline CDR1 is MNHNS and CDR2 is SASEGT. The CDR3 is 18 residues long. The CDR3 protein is CASSDRTSGRVAKNIQYF. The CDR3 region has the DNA TGTGCCAGCAGTGACCGGACTAGCGGGAGGGTAGCCAAAAACATTCAGTACTTC.

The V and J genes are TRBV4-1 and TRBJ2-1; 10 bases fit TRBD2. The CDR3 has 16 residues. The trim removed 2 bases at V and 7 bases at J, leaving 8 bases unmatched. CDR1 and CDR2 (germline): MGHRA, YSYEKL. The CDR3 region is CASSQLSGRAGNEQFF. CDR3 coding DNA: TGCGCCAGCAGCCAACTAAGCGGGAGGGCCGGTAATGAGCAGTTCTTC.

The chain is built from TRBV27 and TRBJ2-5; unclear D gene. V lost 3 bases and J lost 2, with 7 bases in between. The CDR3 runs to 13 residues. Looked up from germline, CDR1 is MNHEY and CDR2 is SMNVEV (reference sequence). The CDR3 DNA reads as TGTGCCAGCAGTTTTAGTCGACAAGAGACCCAGTACTTC. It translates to CASSFSRQETQYF.

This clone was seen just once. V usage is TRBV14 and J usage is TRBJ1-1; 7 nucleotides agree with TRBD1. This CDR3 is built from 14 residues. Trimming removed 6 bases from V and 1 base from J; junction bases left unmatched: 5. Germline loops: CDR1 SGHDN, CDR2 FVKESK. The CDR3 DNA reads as TGTGCCAGCAGTCAACAGGGGACGAACACTGAAGCTTTCTTT. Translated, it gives CASSQQGTNTEAFF. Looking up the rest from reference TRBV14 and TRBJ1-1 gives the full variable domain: EAGVTQFPSHSVIEKGQTVTLRCDPISGHDNLYWYRRVMGKEIKFLLHFVKESKQDESGMPNNRFLAERTGGTYSTLKVQPAELEDSGVYFCASSQQGTNTEAFFGQGTRLTVV.

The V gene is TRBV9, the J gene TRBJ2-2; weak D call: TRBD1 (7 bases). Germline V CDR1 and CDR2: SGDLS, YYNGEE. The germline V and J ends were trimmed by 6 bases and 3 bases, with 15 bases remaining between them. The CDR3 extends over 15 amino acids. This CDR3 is CASNPRGAHTGELFF. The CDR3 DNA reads TGTGCCAGCAACCCCAGGGGGGCACACACCGGGGAGCTGTTTTTT. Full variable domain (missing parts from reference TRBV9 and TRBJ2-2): DSGVTQTPKHLITATGQRVTLRCSPRSGDLSVYWYQQSLDQGLQFLIQYYNGEERAKGNILERFSAQQFPDLHSELNLSSLELGDSALYFCASNPRGAHTGELFFGEGSRLTVL.

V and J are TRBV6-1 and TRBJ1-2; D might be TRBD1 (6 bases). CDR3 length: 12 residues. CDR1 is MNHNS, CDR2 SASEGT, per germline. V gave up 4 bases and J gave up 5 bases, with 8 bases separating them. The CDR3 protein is CASSGTGYGYTF. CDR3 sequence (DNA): TGTGCCAGCAGTGGAACAGGGTATGGCTACACCTTC.

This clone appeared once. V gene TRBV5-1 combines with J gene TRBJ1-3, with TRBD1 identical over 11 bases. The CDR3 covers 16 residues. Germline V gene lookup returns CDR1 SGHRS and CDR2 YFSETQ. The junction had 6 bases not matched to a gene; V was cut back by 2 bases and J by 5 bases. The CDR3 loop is CASSLGGTGGRNTIYF. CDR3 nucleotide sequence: TGCGCCAGCAGCTTAGGAGGGACAGGGGGTAGAAACACCATATATTTT.

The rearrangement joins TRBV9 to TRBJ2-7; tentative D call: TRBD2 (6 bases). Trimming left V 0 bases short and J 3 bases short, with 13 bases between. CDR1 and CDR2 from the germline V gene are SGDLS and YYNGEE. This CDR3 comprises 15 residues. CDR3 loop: CASSVEGREDYEQYF. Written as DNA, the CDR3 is TGTGCCAGCAGCGTAGAGGGCAGGGAGGACTACGAGCAGTACTTC.

DNA for the CDR3: TGTGCCAGCAGCTTGGCGCTAGCGGGAGAGAATGAGCAGTTCTTC. Its translation is CASSLALAGENEQFF. The chain is built from TRBV5-4 and TRBJ2-1; TRBD2 agrees at 10 bases. CDR1 SGHNT and CDR2 YYREEE come from the germline V gene (reference sequence). The CDR3 totals 15 residues. V trimming: 0 bases; J trimming: 7 bases; junction bases outside the gene matches: 4.

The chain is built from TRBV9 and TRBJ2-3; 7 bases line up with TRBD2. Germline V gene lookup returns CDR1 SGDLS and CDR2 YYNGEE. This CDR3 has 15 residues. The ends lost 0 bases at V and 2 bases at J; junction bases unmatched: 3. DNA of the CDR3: TGTGCCAGCAGCGTAGGCGGGAGCTTCACAGATACGCAGTATTTT. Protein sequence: CASSVGGSFTDTQYF.

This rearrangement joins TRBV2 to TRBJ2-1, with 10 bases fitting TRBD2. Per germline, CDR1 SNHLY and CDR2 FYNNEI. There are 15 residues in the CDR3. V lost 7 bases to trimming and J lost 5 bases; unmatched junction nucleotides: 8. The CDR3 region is CASTKLAGLNNEQFF. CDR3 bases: TGTGCCAGCACTAAACTAGCGGGGCTAAACAATGAGCAGTTCTTC.

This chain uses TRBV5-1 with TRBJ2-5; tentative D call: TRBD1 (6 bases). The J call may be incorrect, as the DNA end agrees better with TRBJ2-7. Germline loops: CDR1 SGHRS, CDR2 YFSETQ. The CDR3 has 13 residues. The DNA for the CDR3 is TGCGCCAGCAGCTTGGGTCAGGGGAGCGAGCAGTACTTC. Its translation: CASSLGQGSEQYF.

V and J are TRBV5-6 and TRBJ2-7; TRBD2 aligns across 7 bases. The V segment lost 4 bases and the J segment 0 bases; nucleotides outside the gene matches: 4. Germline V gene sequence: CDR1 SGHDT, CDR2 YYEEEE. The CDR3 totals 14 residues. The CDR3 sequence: CASSPSGGSYEQYF. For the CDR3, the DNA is TGTGCCAGCAGCCCGTCGGGGGGCTCCTACGAGCAGTACTTC.

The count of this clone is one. CDR3 region: CASSVGSRDRRAEAFF. CDR3 sequence (DNA): TGTGCCAGCAGCGTAGGGTCCCGGGACAGGCGCGCTGAAGCTTTCTTT. V is TRBV9 and J is TRBJ1-1, with TRBD1 matching 8 bases. The CDR3 consists of 16 residues. V lost 0 bases, J lost 6 bases, and 10 bases stayed unmatched. Germline V gene lookup returns CDR1 SGDLS and CDR2 YYNGEE.

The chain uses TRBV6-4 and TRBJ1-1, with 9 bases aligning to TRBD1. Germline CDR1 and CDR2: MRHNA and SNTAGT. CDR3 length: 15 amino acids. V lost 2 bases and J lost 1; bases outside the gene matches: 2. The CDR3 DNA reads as TGTGCCAGCAGTGACAGGGACAGGGAGAACACTGAAGCTTTCTTT. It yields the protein CASSDRDRENTEAFF.

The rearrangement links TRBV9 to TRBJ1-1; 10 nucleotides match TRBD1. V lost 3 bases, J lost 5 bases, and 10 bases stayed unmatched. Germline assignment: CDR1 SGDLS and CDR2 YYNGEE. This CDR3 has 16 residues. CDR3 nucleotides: TGTGCCAGCAGCGCAGGGGGCCGGACAGGGGGTACTGAAGCTTTCTTT. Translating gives CASSAGGRTGGTEAFF.

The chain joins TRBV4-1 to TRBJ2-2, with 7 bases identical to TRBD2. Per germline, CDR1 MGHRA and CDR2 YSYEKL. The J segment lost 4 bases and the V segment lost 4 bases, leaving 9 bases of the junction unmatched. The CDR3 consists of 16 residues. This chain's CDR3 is CASSLVGGGGTGELFF. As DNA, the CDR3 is TGCGCCAGCAGCCTAGTAGGCGGGGGAGGCACCGGGGAGCTGTTTTTT.

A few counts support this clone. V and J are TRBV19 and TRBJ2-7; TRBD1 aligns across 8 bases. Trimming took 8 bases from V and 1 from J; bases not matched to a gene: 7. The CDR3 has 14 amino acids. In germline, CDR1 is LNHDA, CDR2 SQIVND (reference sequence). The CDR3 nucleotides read TGTGCCAGTTCGTCCCGGACAGGGTCCTACGAGCAGTACTTC. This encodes CASSSRTGSYEQYF.

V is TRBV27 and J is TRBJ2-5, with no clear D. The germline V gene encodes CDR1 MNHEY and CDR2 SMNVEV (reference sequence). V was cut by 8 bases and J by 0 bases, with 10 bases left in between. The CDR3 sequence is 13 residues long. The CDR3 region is CASSEFHQETQYF. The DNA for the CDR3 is TGTGCCAGCTCTGAGTTTCACCAAGAGACCCAGTACTTC.

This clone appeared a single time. The CDR3 region is CASSEWEGGTSTDTQYF. The CDR3 coding sequence is TGTGCCAGCTCAGAGTGGGAGGGCGGCACTAGCACAGATACGCAGTATTTT. The chain has TRBV18 and TRBJ2-3; 7 nucleotides line up with TRBD2. From germline, CDR1 is KGHSH and CDR2 LQKENI. The junction had 11 bases not matched to a gene; V was cut back by 5 bases and J by 0 bases. The CDR3 is 17 amino acids.

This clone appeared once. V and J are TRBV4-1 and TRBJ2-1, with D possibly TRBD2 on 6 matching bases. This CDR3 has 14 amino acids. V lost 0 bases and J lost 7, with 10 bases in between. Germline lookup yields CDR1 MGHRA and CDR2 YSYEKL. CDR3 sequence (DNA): TGCGCCAGCAGCCAAGATTTGGCGGGGAATGAGCAGTTCTTC. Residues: CASSQDLAGNEQFF.